This T cell receptor (beta chain) comes out of a study of cytomegalovirus exposure and HLA in healthy donors. About this clone: No antigen is known for it.

The study, taken as a whole, reports: Some TCR beta chains (164 of them) were listed as cytomegalovirus-associated.

This CDR3 has 13 amino acids. V was clipped by 2 bases and J by 8 bases; unmatched bases: 8. Germline loops: CDR1 GTSNPN, CDR2 SVGIG (reference sequence). The repertoire was sequenced with immunoSEQ multiplex PCR; TCRdb's copy has only in-frame clones and lacks some. The sample holds about 240,000 clones, 85% to 90% seen once. The chain joins TRBV30 to TRBJ1-2; 7 nucleotides line up with TRBD1. The sequence derives from a man aged 18 to 35 in good health and CMV-seronegative. The specimen was PBMCs. The CDR3 here is CAWSLTGTDGYTF. The DNA for the CDR3 is TGTGCCTGGAGTTTGACAGGGACGGACGGCTACACCTTC. Full variable domain (missing parts from reference TRBV30 and TRBJ1-2): SQTIHQWPATLVQPVGSPLSLECTVEGTSNPNLYWYRQAAGRGLQLLFYSVGIGQISSEVPQNLSASRPQDRQFILSSKKLLLSDSGFYLCAWSLTGTDGYTFGSGTRLTVV.